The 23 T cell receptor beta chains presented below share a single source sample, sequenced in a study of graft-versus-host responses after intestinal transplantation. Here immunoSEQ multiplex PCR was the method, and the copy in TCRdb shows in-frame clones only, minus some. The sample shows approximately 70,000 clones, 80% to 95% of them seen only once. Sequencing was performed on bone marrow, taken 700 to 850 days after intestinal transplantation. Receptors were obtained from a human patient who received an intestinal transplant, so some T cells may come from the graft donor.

The CDR3 nucleotides read TGCGCCAGCAGCTTGTCGTCAGGGGGCGGTGAAGAGACCCAGTACTTC. Residues: CASSLSSGGGEETQYF. This chain links TRBV5-1 with TRBJ2-5, with 8 bases that match TRBD1. V was pared by 1 base and J by 3 bases, with 8 bases of the junction left unmatched. Germline CDR1 and CDR2: SGHRS and YFSETQ. This CDR3 region has 16 residues.

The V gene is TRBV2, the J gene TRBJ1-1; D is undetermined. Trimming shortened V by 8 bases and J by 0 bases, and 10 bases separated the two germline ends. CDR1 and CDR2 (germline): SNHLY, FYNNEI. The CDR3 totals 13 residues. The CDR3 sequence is CASYIALNTEAFF. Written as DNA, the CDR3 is TGTGCCAGCTATATAGCTTTGAACACTGAAGCTTTCTTT.

The chain's CDR3 is CAISDGTSGTYEQYF. Here the CDR3 DNA reads TGTGCCATCAGCGACGGGACTAGCGGGACCTACGAGCAGTACTTC. The chain is built from TRBV10-3 and TRBJ2-7; 13 positions agree with TRBD2. The CDR3 loop spans 15 amino acids. V lost 6 bases to trimming and J lost 2 bases; unmatched junction nucleotides: 4. Germline V lookup: CDR1 ENHRY, CDR2 SYGVKD.

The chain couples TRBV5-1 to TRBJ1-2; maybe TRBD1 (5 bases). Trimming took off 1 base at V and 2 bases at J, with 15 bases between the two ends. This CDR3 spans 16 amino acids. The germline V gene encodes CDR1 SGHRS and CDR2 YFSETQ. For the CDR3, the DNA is TGCGCCAGCAGCTTGTTAGGGGCACAGATGAACTATGGCTACACCTTC. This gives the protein CASSLLGAQMNYGYTF.

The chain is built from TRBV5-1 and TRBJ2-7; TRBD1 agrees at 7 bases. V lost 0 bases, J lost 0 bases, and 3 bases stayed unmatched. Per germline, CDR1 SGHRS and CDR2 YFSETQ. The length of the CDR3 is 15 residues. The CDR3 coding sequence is TGCGCCAGCAGCTTGGATGGGACAGCCTCCTACGAGCAGTACTTC. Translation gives CASSLDGTASYEQYF.

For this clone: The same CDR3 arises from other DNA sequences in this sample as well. This CDR3 is CASSPGAYQPQHF. CDR3 bases: TGTGCCAGCAGTCCCGGGGCTTATCAGCCCCAGCATTTT. The chain joins TRBV6-5 to TRBJ1-5, with a weak D call TRBD1 (5 bases). Between the trimmed V and J ends, which lost 5 bases and 5 bases, there was a span of 10 bases. CDR1 is MNHEY and CDR2 is SVGAGI in the germline V gene. The length of the CDR3 is 13 residues.

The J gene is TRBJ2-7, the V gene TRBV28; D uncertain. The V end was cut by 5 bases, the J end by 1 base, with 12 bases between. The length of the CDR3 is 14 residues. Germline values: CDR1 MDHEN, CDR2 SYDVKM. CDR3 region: CASSRWRKSYEQYF. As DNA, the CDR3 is TGTGCCAGCAGTAGGTGGCGCAAATCCTACGAGCAGTACTTC.

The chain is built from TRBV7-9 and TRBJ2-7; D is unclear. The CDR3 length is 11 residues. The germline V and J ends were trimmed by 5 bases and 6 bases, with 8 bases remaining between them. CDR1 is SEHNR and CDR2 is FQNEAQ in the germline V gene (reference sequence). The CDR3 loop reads CASSLLSEQYF. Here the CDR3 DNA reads TGTGCCAGCAGCCTCCTAAGCGAGCAGTACTTC.

CDR3 residues: CASSYASRNTEAFF. The CDR3 bases are TGTGCCAGCAGTTACGCTTCCCGGAACACTGAAGCTTTCTTT. V is TRBV6-5 and J is TRBJ1-1; D is unresolved. The germline V gene has CDR1 MNHEY and CDR2 SVGAGI. This CDR3 is 14 amino acids long. Trimming left V 2 bases short and J 1 base short, with 8 bases between.

CDR3 region: CASSLGAGGPYNEQFF. In nucleotides, the CDR3 is TGTGCCAGCAGCTTAGGAGCGGGAGGGCCGTACAATGAGCAGTTCTTC. This rearrangement joins TRBV7-9 to TRBJ2-1, with TRBD2 matching 10 bases. The CDR3 runs 16 residues. CDR1 and CDR2 (germline): SEHNR, FQNEAQ (reference sequence). The J segment lost 4 bases and the V segment lost 1 base, leaving 4 bases of the junction unmatched.

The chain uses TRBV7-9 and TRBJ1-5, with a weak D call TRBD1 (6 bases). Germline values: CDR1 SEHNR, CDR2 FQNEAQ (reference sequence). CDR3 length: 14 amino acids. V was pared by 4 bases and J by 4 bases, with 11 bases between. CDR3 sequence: CASSSGAKNQPQHF. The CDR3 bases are TGTGCCAGCAGCTCAGGGGCGAAAAATCAGCCCCAGCATTTT.

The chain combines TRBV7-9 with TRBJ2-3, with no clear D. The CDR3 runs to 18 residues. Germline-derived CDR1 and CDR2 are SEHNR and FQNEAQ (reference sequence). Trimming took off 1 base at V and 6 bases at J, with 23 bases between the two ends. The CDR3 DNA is TGTGCCAGCAGCTTAGGGATGCGGACGCCGGTCACTCCTGATACGCAGTATTTT. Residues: CASSLGMRTPVTPDTQYF.

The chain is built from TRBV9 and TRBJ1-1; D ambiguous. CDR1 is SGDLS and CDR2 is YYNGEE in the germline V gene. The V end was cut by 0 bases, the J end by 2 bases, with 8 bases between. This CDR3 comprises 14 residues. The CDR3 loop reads CASSVAWGNTEAFF. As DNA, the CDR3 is TGTGCCAGCAGCGTAGCGTGGGGTAACACTGAAGCTTTCTTT.

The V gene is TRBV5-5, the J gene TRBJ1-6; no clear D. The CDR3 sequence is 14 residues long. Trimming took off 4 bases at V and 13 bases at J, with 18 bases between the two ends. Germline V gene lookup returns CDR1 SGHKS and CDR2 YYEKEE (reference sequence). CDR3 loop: CASSRDTKLWPLHF. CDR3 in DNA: TGTGCCAGCAGCCGAGACACGAAGTTGTGGCCCCTCCACTTT.

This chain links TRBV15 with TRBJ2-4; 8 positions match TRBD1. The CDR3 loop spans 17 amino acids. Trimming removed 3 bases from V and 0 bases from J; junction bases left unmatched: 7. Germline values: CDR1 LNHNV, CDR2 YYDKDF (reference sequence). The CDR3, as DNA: TGTGCCACCAGCAGGGTGGGACAGGTGCTAGCCAAAAACATTCAGTACTTC. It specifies CATSRVGQVLAKNIQYF.

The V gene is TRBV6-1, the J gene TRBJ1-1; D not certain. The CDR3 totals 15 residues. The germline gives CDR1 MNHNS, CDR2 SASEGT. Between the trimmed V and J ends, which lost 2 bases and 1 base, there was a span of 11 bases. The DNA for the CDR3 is TGTGCCAGCAGTGAATTTCTGGGAGAGAACACTGAAGCTTTCTTT. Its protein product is CASSEFLGENTEAFF.

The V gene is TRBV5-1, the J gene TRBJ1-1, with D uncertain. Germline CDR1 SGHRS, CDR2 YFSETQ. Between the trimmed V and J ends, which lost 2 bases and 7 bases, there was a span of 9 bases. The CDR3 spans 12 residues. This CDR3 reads CASSFVSGEAFF. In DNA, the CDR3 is TGCGCCAGCAGCTTTGTCTCCGGTGAAGCTTTCTTT.

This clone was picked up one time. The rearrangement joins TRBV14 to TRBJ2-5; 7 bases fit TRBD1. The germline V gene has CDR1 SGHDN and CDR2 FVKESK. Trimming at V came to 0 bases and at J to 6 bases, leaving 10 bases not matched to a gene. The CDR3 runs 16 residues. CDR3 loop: CASSQDAGTVPQTQYF. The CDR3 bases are TGTGCCAGCAGCCAAGACGCCGGGACAGTGCCCCAGACCCAGTACTTC.

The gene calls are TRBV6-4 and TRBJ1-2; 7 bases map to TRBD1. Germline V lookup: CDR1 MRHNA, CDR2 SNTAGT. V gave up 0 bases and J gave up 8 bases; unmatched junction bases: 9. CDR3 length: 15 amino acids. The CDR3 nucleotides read TGTGCCAGCAGTGACTCGTACAGGGGAGCAGGCGGCTACACCTTC. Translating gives CASSDSYRGAGGYTF.

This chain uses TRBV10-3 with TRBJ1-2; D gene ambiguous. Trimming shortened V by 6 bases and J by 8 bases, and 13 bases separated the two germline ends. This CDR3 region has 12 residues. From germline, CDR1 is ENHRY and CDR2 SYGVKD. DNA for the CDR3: TGTGCCATCAGGGCCGGTTCGGGGGGCTACACCTTC. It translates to CAIRAGSGGYTF.

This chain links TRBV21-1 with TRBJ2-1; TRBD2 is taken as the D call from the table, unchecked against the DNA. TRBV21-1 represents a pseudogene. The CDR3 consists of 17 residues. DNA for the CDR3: TGTGCCAGCAGCAAGGGGGGGGAACAAAGCTCCTACAATGAGCAGTTCTTC. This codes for CASSKGGEQSSYNEQFF.

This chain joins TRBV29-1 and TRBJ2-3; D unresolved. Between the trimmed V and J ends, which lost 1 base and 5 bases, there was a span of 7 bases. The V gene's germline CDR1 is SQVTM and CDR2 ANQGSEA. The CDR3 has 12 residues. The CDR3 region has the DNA TGCAGCGTTGAAGCCACCGGAGATACGCAGTATTTT. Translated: CSVEATGDTQYF.

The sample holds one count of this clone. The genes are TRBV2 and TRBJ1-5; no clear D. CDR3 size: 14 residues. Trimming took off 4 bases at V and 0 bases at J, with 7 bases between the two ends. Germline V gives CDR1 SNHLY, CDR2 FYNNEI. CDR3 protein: CASSGRISNQPQHF. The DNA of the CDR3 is TGTGCCAGCAGTGGACGGATTAGCAATCAGCCCCAGCATTTT.